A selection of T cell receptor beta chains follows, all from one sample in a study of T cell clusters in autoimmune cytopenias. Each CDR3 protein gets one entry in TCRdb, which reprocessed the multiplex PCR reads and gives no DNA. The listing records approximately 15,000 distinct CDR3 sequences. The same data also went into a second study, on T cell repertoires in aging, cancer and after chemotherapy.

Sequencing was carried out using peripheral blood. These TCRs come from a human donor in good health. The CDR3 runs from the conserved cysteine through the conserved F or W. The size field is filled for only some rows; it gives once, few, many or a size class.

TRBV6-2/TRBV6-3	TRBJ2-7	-	CASSYSRASDYEQYF
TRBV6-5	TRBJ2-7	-	CASGPGLAGSYEQYF
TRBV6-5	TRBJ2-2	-	CASSYGGELFF
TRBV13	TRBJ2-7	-	CASSPIRLTTGYYEQYF
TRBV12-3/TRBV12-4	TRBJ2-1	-	CASSSRESGSLNEQFF
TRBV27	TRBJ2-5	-	CASSPGRVSETQYF
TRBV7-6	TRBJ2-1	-	CASSLVGGPFEQFF
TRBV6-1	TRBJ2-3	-	CASSPRVTDTQYF
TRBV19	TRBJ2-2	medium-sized	CASRRGRDTGELFF
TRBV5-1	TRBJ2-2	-	CASKRVNGELFF
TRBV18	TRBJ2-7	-	CASSLRGLSYEQYF
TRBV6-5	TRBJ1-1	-	CASSQTGDTEAFF
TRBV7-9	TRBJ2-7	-	CASSLMGLANAEQYF
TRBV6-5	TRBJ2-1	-	CASSAGTDNNEQFF
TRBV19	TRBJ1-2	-	CASSPRGWGNYGYTF
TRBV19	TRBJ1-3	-	CASSIDRLPGNTIYF
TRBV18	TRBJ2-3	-	CASSRSTSTDTQYF
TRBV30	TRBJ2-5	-	CAWRDWRKRGETQYF
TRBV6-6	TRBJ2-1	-	CASTERDPRLNEQFF
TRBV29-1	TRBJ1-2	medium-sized	CSVTGNNYGYTF
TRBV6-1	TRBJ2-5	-	CASSEVISQETQYF
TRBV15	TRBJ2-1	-	CATSRDLDEGLAGAHEQFF
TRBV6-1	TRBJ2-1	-	CASINLAPYNEQFF
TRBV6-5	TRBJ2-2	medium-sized	CASSPNGGELFF
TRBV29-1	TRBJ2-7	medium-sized	CSVSPSGRGNEQYF
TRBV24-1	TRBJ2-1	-	CATSDGNSGSSHFF
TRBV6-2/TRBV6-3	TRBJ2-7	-	CASSYSTSRGNRQYF
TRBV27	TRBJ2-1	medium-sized	CASSFGQPYNEQFF
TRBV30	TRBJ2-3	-	CASTASGRWADTQYF
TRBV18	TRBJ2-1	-	CASLSASGRAQFF
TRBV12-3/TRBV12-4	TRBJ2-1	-	CASGASDNEQFF
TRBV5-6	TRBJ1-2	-	CASSPGGSNLLLYGYTF
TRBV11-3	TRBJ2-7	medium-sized	CASSLEGRSYEQYF
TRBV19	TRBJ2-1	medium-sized	CASSIFEGLGEQFF
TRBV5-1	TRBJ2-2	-	CATNRDSNTGELFF
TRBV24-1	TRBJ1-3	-	CATSDPTDSGNTIYF
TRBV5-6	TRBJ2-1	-	CASSLGRLSYNEQFF
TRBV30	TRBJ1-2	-	CAWTGGNYGYTF
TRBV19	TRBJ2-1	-	CATKEGPGGLNEQFF
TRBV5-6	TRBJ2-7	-	CASSPGHLRGQYF
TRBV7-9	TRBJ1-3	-	CASSLNRVSGNTIYF
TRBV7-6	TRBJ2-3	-	CASSLAGQGASTDTQYF